What follows is one T cell receptor beta chain and its context. The sample originates from a study of shared T cell receptors in the human thymus. The V segment lost 1 base and the J segment 5 bases; nucleotides outside the gene matches: 4. Per germline, CDR1 KGHSH and CDR2 LQKENI. This CDR3 region has 17 residues. Assay: immunoSEQ multiplex PCR; the TCRdb copy retains only in-frame clones and omits some. The sample yields roughly 660,000 clones, over 75% seen once. The same sample was also used in a study of human thymus T cells. That study reports: Resections were taken during corrective heart surgery, and the thymus tissue came from these. Thymic and blood repertoires appeared to carry a bias in their V and J gene usage.

The source of this sequence is a boy younger than two with a congenital heart defect. The sample comprised thymocytes. The V call is TRBV18, the J call TRBJ2-2, with 13 bases matching TRBD2. The CDR3: CASSPHPTSGRTGELFF. DNA of the CDR3: TGTGCCAGCTCACCACATCCGACTAGCGGGAGGACCGGGGAGCTGTTTTTT.